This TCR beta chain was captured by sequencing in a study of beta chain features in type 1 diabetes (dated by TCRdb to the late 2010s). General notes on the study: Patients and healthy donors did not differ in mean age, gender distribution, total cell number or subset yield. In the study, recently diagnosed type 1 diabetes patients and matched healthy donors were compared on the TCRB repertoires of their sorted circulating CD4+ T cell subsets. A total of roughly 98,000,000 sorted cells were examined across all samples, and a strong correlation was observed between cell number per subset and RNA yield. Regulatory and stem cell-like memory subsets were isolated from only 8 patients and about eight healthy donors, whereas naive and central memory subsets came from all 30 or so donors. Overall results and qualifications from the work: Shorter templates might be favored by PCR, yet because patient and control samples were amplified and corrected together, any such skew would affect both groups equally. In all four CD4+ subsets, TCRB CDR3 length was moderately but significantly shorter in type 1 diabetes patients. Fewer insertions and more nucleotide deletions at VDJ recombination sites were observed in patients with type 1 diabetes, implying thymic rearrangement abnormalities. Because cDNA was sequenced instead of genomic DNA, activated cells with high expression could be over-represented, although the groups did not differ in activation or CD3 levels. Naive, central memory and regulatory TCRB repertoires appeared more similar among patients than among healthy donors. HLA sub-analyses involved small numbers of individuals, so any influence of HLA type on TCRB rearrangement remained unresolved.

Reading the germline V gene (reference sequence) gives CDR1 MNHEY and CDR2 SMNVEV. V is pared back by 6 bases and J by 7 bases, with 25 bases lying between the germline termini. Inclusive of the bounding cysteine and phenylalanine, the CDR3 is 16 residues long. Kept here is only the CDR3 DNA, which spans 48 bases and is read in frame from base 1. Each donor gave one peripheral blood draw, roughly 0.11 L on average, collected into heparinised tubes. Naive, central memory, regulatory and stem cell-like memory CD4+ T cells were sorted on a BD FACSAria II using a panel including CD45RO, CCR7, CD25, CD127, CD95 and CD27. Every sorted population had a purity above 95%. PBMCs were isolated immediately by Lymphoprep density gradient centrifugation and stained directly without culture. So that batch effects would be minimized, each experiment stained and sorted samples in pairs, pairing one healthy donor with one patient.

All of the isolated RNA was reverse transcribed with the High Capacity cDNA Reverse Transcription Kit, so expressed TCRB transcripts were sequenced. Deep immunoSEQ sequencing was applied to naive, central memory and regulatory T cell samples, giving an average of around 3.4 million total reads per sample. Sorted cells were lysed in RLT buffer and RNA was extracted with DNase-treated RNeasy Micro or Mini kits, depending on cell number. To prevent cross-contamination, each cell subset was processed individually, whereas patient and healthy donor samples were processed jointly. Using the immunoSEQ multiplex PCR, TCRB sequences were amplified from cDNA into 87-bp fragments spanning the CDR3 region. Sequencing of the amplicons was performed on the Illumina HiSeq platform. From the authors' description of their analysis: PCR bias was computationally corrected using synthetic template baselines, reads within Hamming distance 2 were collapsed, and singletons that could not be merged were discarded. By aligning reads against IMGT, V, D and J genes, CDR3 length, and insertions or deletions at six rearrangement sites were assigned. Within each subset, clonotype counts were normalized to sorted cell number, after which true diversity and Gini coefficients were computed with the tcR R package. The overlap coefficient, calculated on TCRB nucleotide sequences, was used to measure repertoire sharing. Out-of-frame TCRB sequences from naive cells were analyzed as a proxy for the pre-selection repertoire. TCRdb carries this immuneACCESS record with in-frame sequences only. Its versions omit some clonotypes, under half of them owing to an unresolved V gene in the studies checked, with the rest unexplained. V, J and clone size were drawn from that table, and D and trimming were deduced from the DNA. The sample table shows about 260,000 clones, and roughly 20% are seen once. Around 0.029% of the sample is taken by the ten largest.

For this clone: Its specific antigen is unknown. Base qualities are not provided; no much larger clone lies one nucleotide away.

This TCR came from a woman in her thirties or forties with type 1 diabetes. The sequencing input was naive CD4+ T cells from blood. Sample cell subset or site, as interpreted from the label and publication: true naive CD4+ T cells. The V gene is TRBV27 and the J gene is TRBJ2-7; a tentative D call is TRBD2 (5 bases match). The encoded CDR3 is CASRPGVAEVDREQYF. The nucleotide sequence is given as TGTGCCAGCAGACCTGGCGTGGCGGAGGTTGATCGGGAGCAGTACTTC.